This T cell receptor (beta chain) is from a study of blood T cell repertoires in COVID-19. The germline V gene has CDR1 MNHEY and CDR2 SVGAGI. This CDR3 has 15 amino acids. V was pared by 2 bases and J by 2 bases, with 13 bases between. The repertoire was sequenced with immunoSEQ multiplex PCR; TCRdb's copy has only in-frame clones and lacks some. The table has about 230,000 clones, 86% seen once. This TCR came from a man aged 50 to 59 with COVID-19, enrolled during active disease. The sample taken for sequencing was peripheral blood. V is TRBV6-5 and J is TRBJ2-7; D perhaps matches TRBD1 (6 bases). This CDR3 is CASSYGGRGTYEQYF. The CDR3 DNA is TGTGCCAGCAGTTACGGTGGCAGGGGTACCTACGAGCAGTACTTC.